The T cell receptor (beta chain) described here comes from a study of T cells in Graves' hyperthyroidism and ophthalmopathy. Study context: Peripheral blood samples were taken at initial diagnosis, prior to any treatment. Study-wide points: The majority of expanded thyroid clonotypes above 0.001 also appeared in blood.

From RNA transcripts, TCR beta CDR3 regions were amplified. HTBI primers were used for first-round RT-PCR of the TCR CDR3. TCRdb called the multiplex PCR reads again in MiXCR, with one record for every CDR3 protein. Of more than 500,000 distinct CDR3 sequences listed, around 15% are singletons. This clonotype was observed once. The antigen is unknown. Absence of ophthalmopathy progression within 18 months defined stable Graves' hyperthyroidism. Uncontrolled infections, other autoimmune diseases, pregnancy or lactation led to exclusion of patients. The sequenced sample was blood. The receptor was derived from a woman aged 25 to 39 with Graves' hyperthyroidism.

The CDR3 sequence: CASSQGDGSYEQYF. The DNA of the CDR3 is TGCGCCAGCAGCCAAGGGGACGGCTCCTACGAGCAGTACTTC. V and J are TRBV4-1 and TRBJ2-7; tentatively, D is TRBD1 or TRBD2 (5 bases each). Germline CDR1 is MGHRA and CDR2 is YSYEKL. The CDR3 has 14 amino acids. Trimming pared 1 base from V and 0 bases from J, leaving 7 bases between.